The 26 T cell receptor beta chains listed next were all sequenced from one sample in a study of CD8 T cells in Susac syndrome. The authors reverse transcribed roughly 0.5 to 1 ug RNA with random hexamers. TCRdb fed the immunoSEQ multiplex PCR reads into MiXCR, producing one record per CDR3 protein. This repertoire shows 120,000 to 150,000 distinct CDR3 sequences, over 85% found once; its top ten account for 0.25% to 0.3%. The sequenced material came from CD8+ T cells from PBMCs. The origin of the receptors is a human donor in good health.

This rearrangement joins TRBV29-1 to TRBJ2-1; perhaps TRBD2 as D (6 bases). Per the germline V gene, CDR1 is SQVTM and CDR2 is ANQGSEA. This CDR3 spans 14 amino acids. Trimming left V 1 base short and J 1 base short, with 8 bases between. The CDR3 sequence: CSVEGAGSYNEQFF. In nucleotides, the CDR3 is TGCAGCGTTGAAGGCGCGGGGTCCTACAATGAGCAGTTCTTC.

J is TRBJ1-1 and V is TRBV30; D may be TRBD1 (5 bases). Per germline, CDR1 GTSNPN and CDR2 SVGIG (reference sequence). This CDR3 comprises 13 residues. The V end lost 0 bases, the J end lost 0 bases, and 5 bases lay between the germline ends. The CDR3 loop reads CAWSVGVNTEAFF. CDR3 nucleotides: TGTGCCTGGAGTGTGGGGGTGAACACTGAAGCTTTCTTT.

In regard to this clonotype: One end of the junction is discordant with germline, which a read error may explain. The J gene is TRBJ2-3, the V gene TRBV5-1; D unclear. This CDR3 has 11 residues. Germline CDR1 and CDR2: SGHRS and YFSETQ. The CDR3 loop is CASSFADTQYF. DNA of the CDR3: TGTGCCAGCAGTTTCGCCGATACGCAGTATTTT.

V usage is TRBV7-9 and J usage is TRBJ2-7; 7 bases line up with TRBD1. Trimming at V came to 3 bases and at J to 6 bases, leaving 8 bases not matched to a gene. Germline assignment: CDR1 SEHNR and CDR2 FQNEAQ (reference sequence). The CDR3 extends over 14 amino acids. This CDR3 reads CASSFTGAEGEQYF. In DNA, the CDR3 is TGTGCCAGCAGCTTCACAGGGGCAGAGGGCGAGCAGTACTTC.

This chain connects TRBV29-1 to TRBJ2-1, with TRBD1 identical over 7 bases. Germline CDR1 reads SQVTM; CDR2 reads ANQGSEA. The CDR3 loop spans 15 amino acids. The junction had 15 bases not matched to a gene; V was cut back by 5 bases and J by 8 bases. CDR3 sequence reads: CSVPWTGGYKDEQFF. The DNA of the CDR3 is TGCAGCGTTCCCTGGACAGGCGGTTACAAGGATGAGCAGTTCTTC.

The V and J genes are TRBV3-1 and TRBJ2-3, with D unclear. This CDR3 is built from 16 residues. V dropped 1 base and J dropped 1 base, with 12 bases sitting between them. CDR1 and CDR2 from the germline V gene are LGHDT and YNNKEL (reference sequence). In DNA form, the CDR3 reads TGTGCCAGCAGCCAAGGCTACAAGTCTCGCACAGATACGCAGTATTTT. Encoded protein: CASSQGYKSRTDTQYF.

V and J are TRBV3-1 and TRBJ2-3, with unresolved D. There are 15 residues in the CDR3. CDR1 is LGHDT and CDR2 is YNNKEL in the germline V gene (reference sequence). With 1 base removed from V and 2 bases from J, the gap between germline ends came to 10 bases. The DNA for the CDR3 is TGTGCCAGCAGCCAAGGCGAGGTAACCACAGATACGCAGTATTTT. Translation gives CASSQGEVTTDTQYF.

This sequence joins TRBV7-9 and TRBJ1-2, with D uncertain. The CDR3 is 17 amino acids. Germline values: CDR1 SEHNR, CDR2 FQNEAQ (reference sequence). Trimming took off 0 bases at V and 2 bases at J, with 16 bases between the two ends. The CDR3 nucleotides are TGTGCCAGCAGCTTAGCGGGTTTGGAGGGTAGGAACTATGGCTACACCTTC. Protein product: CASSLAGLEGRNYGYTF.

The V gene is TRBV29-1, the J gene TRBJ2-7, with 7 bases lining up with TRBD2. J was trimmed by 7 bases and V by 5 bases; bases with no gene match: 17. From germline, CDR1 is SQVTM and CDR2 ANQGSEA. This CDR3 region has 15 residues. The CDR3 here is CSVSPSPGLNQEQYF. DNA of the CDR3: TGCAGCGTTTCGCCGTCCCCGGGACTAAATCAGGAGCAGTACTTC.

The table lists this clonotype with a count of one. The CDR3 coding sequence is TGTGCCAGCAGTTTAAGGGACAGGCCCTCCTACGAGCAGTACTTC. Translation: CASSLRDRPSYEQYF. The V and J genes are TRBV27 and TRBJ2-7; 8 bases agree with TRBD1. Germline V gives CDR1 MNHEY, CDR2 SMNVEV (reference sequence). The CDR3 is 15 residues long. J lost 0 bases, V lost 2 bases, and 3 bases had no gene match.

This chain connects TRBV7-9 to TRBJ1-1, with D perhaps matching TRBD1 (6 bases). The CDR3 is 11 residues long. Trimming removed 11 bases from V and 4 bases from J, with 11 bases in between. In germline, CDR1 is SEHNR, CDR2 FQNEAQ (reference sequence). The CDR3 is CAVVGGTEAFF. The CDR3 region has the DNA TGTGCCGTAGTAGGGGGCACTGAAGCTTTCTTT.

V and J are TRBV27 and TRBJ2-7, with 8 bases fitting TRBD1. Trimming cost V 2 bases and J 6 bases; bases outside gene matches: 3. CDR1 and CDR2 (germline): MNHEY, SMNVEV (reference sequence). The CDR3 covers 13 residues. The CDR3: CASSLGQGAEQYF. In DNA form, the CDR3 reads TGTGCCAGCAGTTTAGGCCAGGGGGCCGAGCAGTACTTC.

The V call is TRBV9, the J call TRBJ1-1, with D hard to call. The V gene's germline CDR1 is SGDLS and CDR2 YYNGEE. V was pared by 0 bases and J by 5 bases, with 8 bases between. The length of the CDR3 is 13 residues. CDR3 protein: CASSVDGRTEAFF. The DNA for the CDR3 is TGTGCCAGCAGCGTAGATGGGAGGACTGAAGCTTTCTTT.

This chain uses TRBV29-1 with TRBJ1-2; D unclear. Between the trimmed V and J ends, which lost 3 bases and 3 bases, there was a span of 5 bases. CDR3 length: 11 amino acids. Germline CDR1 is SQVTM and CDR2 is ANQGSEA. DNA of the CDR3: TGCAGCGTTGACGGGTACTATGGCTACACCTTC. Translated: CSVDGYYGYTF.

The rearrangement joins TRBV13 to TRBJ2-1; possible D gene TRBD2, 6 bases. The CDR3 extends over 16 amino acids. Trimming shortened V by 2 bases and J by 3 bases, and 14 bases separated the two germline ends. Germline V gene lookup returns CDR1 PRHDT and CDR2 FYEKMQ (reference sequence). The CDR3 DNA reads as TGTGCCAGCAGCTTATCGTCGGGAGTAGGCTACAATGAGCAGTTCTTC. It translates to CASSLSSGVGYNEQFF. Complete variable domain (other parts from reference TRBV13 and TRBJ2-1): AAGVIQSPRHLIKEKRETATLKCYPIPRHDTVYWYQQGPGQDPQFLISFYEKMQSDKGSIPDRFSAQQFSDYHSELNMSSLELGDSALYFCASSLSSGVGYNEQFFGPGTRLTVL.

The CDR3 here is CASSLTGTGSYEQYF. CDR3 nucleotides: TGTGCCAGCAGTTTGACTGGGACCGGCTCCTACGAGCAGTACTTC. The rearrangement uses TRBV27 and TRBJ2-7; D tentatively fits TRBD1 or TRBD2 (5 bases each). Per the germline V gene, CDR1 is MNHEY and CDR2 is SMNVEV (reference sequence). There are 15 residues in the CDR3. V shed 3 bases and J shed 0 bases, with 12 bases lying between them.

The chain links TRBV29-1 to TRBJ2-7, with D tentatively TRBD1 (6 bases). V was trimmed by 0 bases and J by 3 bases, leaving 12 bases between them. The CDR3 is 14 amino acids. CDR1 is SQVTM and CDR2 is ANQGSEA in the germline V gene. Written as DNA, the CDR3 is TGCAGCGTTGAAGATCCGGCCAGGGGCTACGAGCAGTACTTC. Its protein is CSVEDPARGYEQYF.

This clonotype was counted once. The rearrangement joins TRBV7-9 to TRBJ2-1; TRBD1 aligns across 8 bases. The V gene's germline CDR1 is SEHNR and CDR2 FQNEAQ (reference sequence). V lost 3 bases to trimming and J lost 8 bases; unmatched junction nucleotides: 6. CDR3 length equals 14 residues. CDR3 in DNA: TGTGCCAGCAGCTTCGGGACAGGATCGTATGAGCAGTTCTTC. Amino acids: CASSFGTGSYEQFF.

This chain uses TRBV20-1 with TRBJ2-7, with 9 bases that match TRBD2. V was clipped by 7 bases and J by 3 bases; unmatched bases: 7. CDR3 length: 13 amino acids. Germline V gene data show CDR1 as DFQATT and CDR2 as SNEGSKA (reference sequence). This chain's CDR3 is CSVKLAGDYEQYF. The CDR3 DNA sequence: TGCAGTGTAAAGTTAGCGGGGGACTACGAGCAGTACTTC.

The chain combines TRBV9 with TRBJ2-1, with a tentative D call TRBD2 (5 bases). The germline CDR1 and CDR2 sequences are SGDLS and YYNGEE. This CDR3 comprises 13 residues. The V end was cut by 3 bases, the J end by 5 bases, with 9 bases between. CDR3 sequence (DNA): TGTGCCAGCAGCGATACTAGGGACAATGAGCAGTTCTTC. Translated: CASSDTRDNEQFF.

J is TRBJ2-3 and V is TRBV5-1; TRBD2 might be the D (5 bases). Germline V lookup: CDR1 SGHRS, CDR2 YFSETQ. This CDR3 is 17 amino acids long. Trimming removed 3 bases from V and 4 bases from J, with 21 bases in between. Written as DNA, the CDR3 is TGCGCCAGCAGCTCCAACGACCATCCCGGGATTGCAGATACGCAGTATTTT. Amino acid sequence: CASSSNDHPGIADTQYF.

The gene calls are TRBV27 and TRBJ2-2; D is undetermined. The germline CDR1 and CDR2 sequences are MNHEY and SMNVEV (reference sequence). The CDR3 runs to 14 residues. V was trimmed by 4 bases and J by 2 bases, leaving 8 bases between them. The CDR3 nucleotides read TGTGCCAGCAGTTCCGTCCATAACACCGGGGAGCTGTTTTTT. It encodes CASSSVHNTGELFF.

The chain carries TRBV7-9 and TRBJ2-7, with 14 bases lining up with TRBD2. The CDR3 runs to 17 residues. V trimming: 5 bases; J trimming: 2 bases; junction bases outside the gene matches: 8. Germline-derived CDR1 and CDR2 are SEHNR and FQNEAQ (reference sequence). The CDR3 sequence: CASSTGLAGEDPYEQYF. CDR3 DNA sequence: TGTGCCAGCAGCACGGGACTAGCGGGAGAAGACCCCTACGAGCAGTACTTC.

The CDR3 coding sequence is TGTGCCACCAGTGATTGGGCCCAAGAAGGCTACACCTTC. It codes for CATSDWAQEGYTF. The rearrangement uses TRBV24-1 and TRBJ1-2; D gene unclear. The V end was cut by 2 bases, the J end by 8 bases, with 11 bases between. The length of the CDR3 is 13 residues. Per the germline V gene, CDR1 is KGHDR and CDR2 is SFDVKD.

CDR3 sequence: CASSRRDGAYEQYF. In DNA form, the CDR3 reads TGTGCCAGCAGCCGCAGGGACGGTGCCTACGAGCAGTACTTC. The J gene is TRBJ2-7, the V gene TRBV13; D may be TRBD1 or TRBD2 (5 bases each). Trimming cost V 5 bases and J 2 bases, with 13 bases left between them. This CDR3 contains 14 residues. In germline, CDR1 is PRHDT, CDR2 FYEKMQ (reference sequence). Looking up the rest from reference TRBV13 and TRBJ2-7 gives the full variable domain: AAGVIQSPRHLIKEKRETATLKCYPIPRHDTVYWYQQGPGQDPQFLISFYEKMQSDKGSIPDRFSAQQFSDYHSELNMSSLELGDSALYFCASSRRDGAYEQYFGPGTRLTVT.

This chain links TRBV7-7 with TRBJ2-7; 11 bases map to TRBD2. CDR1 and CDR2 (germline): SSHAT, FNYEAQ (reference sequence). With 5 bases clipped from V and 5 bases from J, the junction kept 8 bases outside the gene matches. There are 15 residues in the CDR3. CDR3 DNA sequence: TGTGCCAGCAGCCCCGACTCTAGCGGGAGGAACGAGCAGTACTTC. It specifies CASSPDSSGRNEQYF.